This T cell receptor (beta chain) is from a study of cytomegalovirus exposure and HLA in healthy donors. As for the study in general: When 300 to 500 donors were genotyped, roughly 78% of them were found to fall in the Caucasian-associated ancestry cluster. Findings and limits, study-wide: TCR beta V- and J-gene trimming, according to a later analysis, was linked to a missense DCLRE1C variant.

This clone has only a few counts. Antigen specificity is unknown. This CDR3 has 14 amino acids. CDR1 and CDR2 (germline): MNHNS, SASEGT. V gave up 5 bases and J gave up 0 bases, with 9 bases separating them. 60 Vbeta and 13 Jbeta primers were used in PCR. Libraries were prepared by immunoSEQ multiplex PCR; TCRdb keeps only in-frame clonotypes and omits some of them. Among about 200,000 clones, about 13% were seen once, and the ten largest hold about 8%. This receptor was identified in a man over 45 in good health and CMV-seropositive. The chain joins TRBV6-1 to TRBJ2-3; no firm D call. The sample was PBMCs. CDR3 amino acids: CASSPTLSTDTQYF. For the CDR3, the DNA is TGTGCCAGCAGTCCGACACTCAGCACAGATACGCAGTATTTT.